Below are 11 T cell receptor beta chains sequenced from a single sample in a study of long-term antiretroviral therapy in people with HIV. Version v3.0 of the immunoSEQ assay ran at survey level. TCRdb's table, derived via immunoSEQ multiplex PCR, lists solely in-frame clones and lacks some. Here the sample spans 24,000 or so clones, 85% to 95% being singletons. The source was unsorted PBMCs, collected about 5 years after starting antiretroviral therapy. All receptors come from a woman in her fifties or sixties with HIV.

The gene calls are TRBV2 and TRBJ1-1; D is ambiguous. This CDR3 comprises 11 residues. The germline V gene has CDR1 SNHLY and CDR2 FYNNEI. The germline V and J ends were trimmed by 2 bases and 11 bases, with 9 bases remaining between them. The CDR3 DNA follows: TGTGCCAGCAGTGAATTGGCGGGGGCTTTCTTT. This sequence encodes CASSELAGAFF.

V gene TRBV5-1 combines with J gene TRBJ1-1; a weak D match, TRBD1 (5 bases). V dropped 3 bases and J dropped 2 bases, with 11 bases sitting between them. The CDR3 totals 14 residues. The germline gives CDR1 SGHRS, CDR2 YFSETQ. The chain's CDR3 is CASSSDSSNTEAFF. In DNA, the CDR3 is TGCGCCAGCAGCTCTGACAGCTCAAACACTGAAGCTTTCTTT.

V and J are TRBV4-1 and TRBJ1-2; TRBD1 is a possible D gene (6 bases). Trimming cost V 3 bases and J 4 bases, with 12 bases left between them. Looked up from germline, CDR1 is MGHRA and CDR2 is YSYEKL. The CDR3 is 14 amino acids. The CDR3 reads CASSHTTGPYGYTF. The DNA for the CDR3 is TGCGCCAGCAGCCATACGACAGGACCCTATGGCTACACCTTC.

This chain links TRBV9 with TRBJ2-3; 7 bases line up with TRBD1. CDR3 size: 14 residues. Germline V lookup: CDR1 SGDLS, CDR2 YYNGEE. Trimming at V came to 4 bases and at J to 2 bases, leaving 4 bases not matched to a gene. CDR3 nucleotide sequence: TGTGCCAGCAGCCCCGGACAGGCCACAGATACGCAGTATTTT. As protein: CASSPGQATDTQYF.

The chain couples TRBV27 to TRBJ1-4, with D unclear. The germline V gene encodes CDR1 MNHEY and CDR2 SMNVEV (reference sequence). The CDR3 runs 15 residues. The V end lost 1 base, the J end lost 7 bases, and 13 bases lay between the germline ends. CDR3 bases: TGTGCCAGCAGTTTATATGGAGGGTATGGTGAAAAACTGTTTTTT. It codes for CASSLYGGYGEKLFF.

The table lists this clone with a count of one. V gene TRBV7-9 combines with J gene TRBJ2-3; the D gene is possibly TRBD2 (6 bases). Germline CDR1 and CDR2: SEHNR and FQNEAQ (reference sequence). V lost 5 bases, J lost 0 bases, and 12 bases lay in between. The CDR3 runs to 15 residues. This CDR3 is CASSPGAGSTDTQYF. The CDR3, as DNA: TGTGCCAGCAGCCCCGGGGCGGGGAGCACAGATACGCAGTATTTT.

The chain combines TRBV2 with TRBJ2-7, with TRBD2 matching over 10 bases. V lost 6 bases, J lost 1 base, and 9 bases stayed unmatched. The CDR3 length is 16 residues. Germline CDR1 reads SNHLY; CDR2 reads FYNNEI. This CDR3 is CASRKILAGTSYEQYF. CDR3 nucleotides: TGTGCCAGCAGAAAAATACTAGCGGGGACGTCCTACGAGCAGTACTTC. Drawing the rest from reference TRBV2 and TRBJ2-7, the complete variable domain is EPEVTQTPSHQVTQMGQEVILRCVPISNHLYFYWYRQILGQKVEFLVSFYNNEISEKSEIFDDQFSVERPDGSNFTLKIRSTKLEDSAMYFCASRKILAGTSYEQYFGPGTRLTVT.

This chain uses TRBV2 with TRBJ1-2; 11 bases fit TRBD1. The V and J ends lost 6 bases and 6 bases, in that order; junction bases with no gene match: 9. The CDR3 has 15 amino acids. CDR1 and CDR2 (germline): SNHLY, FYNNEI. CDR3 bases: TGTGCCAGCAGGCCCCTACCGGGACAGGGGGATGGCTACACCTTC. Translation: CASRPLPGQGDGYTF. The whole variable domain, remainder taken from reference TRBV2 and TRBJ1-2, is EPEVTQTPSHQVTQMGQEVILRCVPISNHLYFYWYRQILGQKVEFLVSFYNNEISEKSEIFDDQFSVERPDGSNFTLKIRSTKLEDSAMYFCASRPLPGQGDGYTFGSGTRLTVV.

This clone was counted once. The V call is TRBV7-9, the J call TRBJ2-1, with 11 bases matching TRBD2. The CDR3 runs 14 residues. With 6 bases clipped from V and 4 bases from J, the junction kept 2 bases outside the gene matches. CDR1 is SEHNR and CDR2 is FQNEAQ in the germline V gene (reference sequence). Here the CDR3 reads CASRGLADYNEQFF. In DNA, the CDR3 is TGTGCCAGCAGGGGACTAGCGGATTACAATGAGCAGTTCTTC.

This chain joins TRBV2 and TRBJ2-7; D gene unclear. The CDR3 covers 12 residues. Germline-derived CDR1 and CDR2 are SNHLY and FYNNEI. Trimming cost V 1 base and J 3 bases, with 4 bases left between them. In nucleotides, the CDR3 is TGTGCCAGCAGTGAAGTGCGCTACGAGCAGTACTTC. Its protein is CASSEVRYEQYF.

This clone was recorded once. The DNA for the CDR3 is TGTGCCAGCAGCCAAGATGTGGGTAGCAATCAGCCCCAGCATTTT. It codes for CASSQDVGSNQPQHF. The chain is built from TRBV4-2 and TRBJ1-5; no clear D gene. Germline loops: CDR1 LGHNA, CDR2 YNFKEQ. V lost 0 bases and J 0 bases, leaving 6 bases between the germline ends. The CDR3 length is 15 residues.